The 2 T cell receptor beta chains reported below all come from one sample, sequenced in a study of human T cells and chemical hapten exposure. Indicated time point: patch test 1, 2 weeks after DPC sensitization. Treatment meaning: therapeutic diphenylcyclopropenone sensitization with weekly scalp DPC. MiXCR was run by TCRdb on the RACE reads, yielding one entry per CDR3 protein. Seen here are 340,000 or so distinct CDR3 sequences, roughly 6.9% observed once, and the top ten hold roughly 8%. Sequencing was performed on whole blood, taken in connection with sensitization to the hapten diphenylcyclopropenone (DPC). These receptors all stem from a woman younger than 35 with alopecia areata. Some clones in this sample may be carry-over from other donors' samples.

The chain links TRBV3-1 to TRBJ1-2; 12 positions match TRBD1. CDR1 and CDR2 (germline): LGHDT, YNNKEL (reference sequence). The CDR3 length is 17 residues. With V trimmed by 1 base and J by 7 bases, 10 bases remained unmatched. The CDR3 here is CASSQGRPGQGAAGYTF. The CDR3 region has the DNA TGTGCCAGCAGCCAAGGCCGGCCGGGACAGGGGGCCGCTGGCTACACCTTC.

This clonotype was found many times. This CDR3 is CASSFNSGANVLTF. For the CDR3, the DNA is TGTGCCAGCAGCTTTAACTCTGGGGCCAACGTCCTGACTTTC. This chain uses TRBV5-6 with TRBJ2-6; D is uncertain. The CDR3 length is 14 residues. V lost 2 bases and J lost 0, with 3 bases in between. The V gene's germline CDR1 is SGHDT and CDR2 YYEEEE.